What follows is one T cell receptor (beta chain) and its context. The data originate from a study of blood T cell repertoires in COVID-19. Across the whole study: Nucleic acid was either cDNA or gDNA, and it came from T cells, B-cell-depleted T cells, or PBMCs.

Seattle enrolled patients during active infection and tracked them longitudinally. V was shortened by 3 bases and J by 5 bases, with 19 bases between the two germline ends. The V gene's germline CDR1 is LNHDA and CDR2 SQIVND (reference sequence). The CDR3 is 16 residues long. Authors' processing steps: Reference gene primer amplification gave nucleated cell count estimates. Assay: immunoSEQ multiplex PCR; the TCRdb copy retains only in-frame clones and omits some. V and J calls and clone size follow that table, whereas D and trimming were derived from the DNA. The sample includes about 220,000 clones, 70% to 90% of them seen just once.

The chain employs TRBV19 and TRBJ2-5; a weak D match, TRBD2 (7 bases). The TCR originated in a woman aged 70 to 79 with COVID-19, enrolled during active disease. The specimen sequenced was peripheral blood. The CDR3 DNA sequence: TGTGCCAGTAGTATCCAACCTGGGGGGGCGGGTGAGACCCAGTACTTC. This codes for CASSIQPGGAGETQYF.